The next 18 T cell receptor beta chains were all read from a single sample in a study of T cells in Graves' hyperthyroidism and ophthalmopathy. Amplified TCR beta CDR3 regions derived from RNA transcripts. HTBI primers were employed in a first-round RT-PCR of the TCR CDR3. TCRdb recomputed calls from the multiplex PCR reads with MiXCR, one row per CDR3 protein. The sample lists hundreds of thousands of distinct CDR3 sequences, 16% occurring once. The sequenced sample consisted of blood. These receptors all come from a woman aged 40-49 years with Graves' ophthalmopathy.

The chain employs TRBV20-1 and TRBJ2-1, with a weak D call TRBD2 (6 bases). V lost 0 bases and J 1 base, leaving 13 bases between the germline ends. The CDR3 sequence is 16 residues long. CDR1 DFQATT and CDR2 SNEGSKA come from the germline V gene (reference sequence). The CDR3 DNA reads TGCAGTGCTAGAGATCACGCGGGGAGGTCCTACAATGAGCAGTTCTTC. Its translation is CSARDHAGRSYNEQFF.

In this sample, this clonotype turned up a few times. This chain connects TRBV19 to TRBJ1-5; TRBD1 aligns across 9 bases. In germline, CDR1 is LNHDA, CDR2 SQIVND (reference sequence). The CDR3 runs to 15 residues. V shed 6 bases, J shed 6 bases, and the junction held 9 bases outside the gene matches. The CDR3 region has the DNA TGTGCCAGTAGCCCCCCACAGGGGGCGGTTCAGCCCCAGCATTTT. Protein: CASSPPQGAVQPQHF.

This clonotype was counted at least ten times. V usage is TRBV20-1 and J usage is TRBJ2-1; TRBD2 is a possible D gene (6 bases). Germline V gene data show CDR1 as DFQATT and CDR2 as SNEGSKA (reference sequence). CDR3 length equals 16 residues. V lost 6 bases and J 5 bases, leaving 23 bases between the germline ends. CDR3 DNA sequence: TGCAGTGCCATCGGTATCCCGGGGGACGGGGACAATGAGCAGTTCTTC. Amino acid sequence: CSAIGIPGDGDNEQFF.

The CDR3 sequence is CASSERQGGSGADTQYF. The CDR3 DNA is TGTGCCAGTAGTGAGAGACAGGGAGGTTCAGGGGCAGATACGCAGTATTTT. V gene TRBV19 combines with J gene TRBJ2-3; perhaps TRBD1 as D (7 bases). Germline values: CDR1 LNHDA, CDR2 SQIVND (reference sequence). The CDR3 spans 17 residues. Trimming took off 5 bases at V and 4 bases at J, with 22 bases between the two ends.

The V gene is TRBV7-9, the J gene TRBJ1-2, with D maybe TRBD1 (6 bases). The CDR3 has 15 amino acids. V lost 2 bases and J 4 bases, leaving 14 bases between the germline ends. CDR1 is SEHNR, CDR2 FQNEAQ, per germline (reference sequence). CDR3 sequence (DNA): TGTGCCAGCAGCTTAAATGGGGGGGCCTTCTATGGCTACACCTTC. Residues: CASSLNGGAFYGYTF.

This clonotype was recorded many times. This rearrangement joins TRBV9 to TRBJ2-3, with D unresolved. This CDR3 is 13 amino acids long. CDR1 is SGDLS and CDR2 is YYNGEE in the germline V gene. V lost 4 bases, J lost 2 bases, and 8 bases lay in between. The CDR3 loop reads CASSSDPTDTQYF. In nucleotides, the CDR3 is TGTGCCAGCAGCTCCGACCCCACAGATACGCAGTATTTT.

The chain's CDR3 is CASSLVAGTSPLHF. The CDR3 coding sequence is TGCGCCAGCAGCTTGGTGGCAGGGACTTCACCCCTCCACTTT. This chain joins TRBV5-1 and TRBJ1-6, with D possibly being TRBD1 (5 bases). CDR1 SGHRS and CDR2 YFSETQ come from the germline V gene. Trimming cost V 0 bases and J 9 bases, with 10 bases left between them. The CDR3 runs to 14 residues.

At least ten counts were recorded for this clonotype. The chain joins TRBV5-1 to TRBJ2-7; unclear D gene. Trimming removed 1 base from V and 2 bases from J, with 7 bases in between. Germline assignment: CDR1 SGHRS and CDR2 YFSETQ. This CDR3 contains 13 residues. The CDR3 coding sequence is TGCGCCAGCAGCTTGTCAGGACCCTACGAGCAGTACTTC. Amino acid sequence: CASSLSGPYEQYF.

The rearrangement joins TRBV7-9 to TRBJ2-5; TRBD2 agrees at 9 bases. In germline, CDR1 is SEHNR, CDR2 FQNEAQ (reference sequence). The CDR3 extends over 15 amino acids. Trimming at V came to 0 bases and at J to 4 bases, leaving 3 bases not matched to a gene. As DNA, the CDR3 is TGTGCCAGCAGCTTAGCTAGCGGGGGCGGAGAGACCCAGTACTTC. This gives the protein CASSLASGGGETQYF.

CDR3 loop: CASSELGGPRADTQYF. CDR3 DNA sequence: TGTGCCAGCAGTGAATTGGGCGGGCCCAGGGCAGATACGCAGTATTTT. The rearrangement links TRBV6-1 to TRBJ2-3; D is tentatively TRBD1 or TRBD2 (5 bases each). This CDR3 contains 16 residues. Between the trimmed V and J ends, which lost 2 bases and 4 bases, there was a span of 16 bases. Per the germline V gene, CDR1 is MNHNS and CDR2 is SASEGT.

The rearrangement links TRBV3-1 to TRBJ2-2; 9 bases line up with TRBD2. CDR3 length equals 16 residues. The V gene's germline CDR1 is LGHDT and CDR2 YNNKEL (reference sequence). The trim removed 4 bases at V and 1 base at J, leaving 4 bases unmatched. In DNA, the CDR3 is TGTGCCAGCAGCCGCGGGAGGGTAATGAACACCGGGGAGCTGTTTTTT. It codes for CASSRGRVMNTGELFF.

This clonotype was observed a handful of times. V gene TRBV12-3 or TRBV12-4 combines with J gene TRBJ1-4; 7 bases map to TRBD1. The CDR3 is 16 residues long. The J segment lost 5 bases and the V segment lost 6 bases, leaving 12 bases of the junction unmatched. The CDR3 protein is CASSQRRDRINEKLFF. The CDR3, as DNA: TGTGCCAGCAGCCAACGTCGGGACAGAATAAATGAAAAACTGTTTTTT.

The chain recombines TRBV3-1 with TRBJ2-3; 12 bases agree with TRBD2. The junction had 3 bases not matched to a gene; V was cut back by 4 bases and J by 4 bases. Germline lookup yields CDR1 LGHDT and CDR2 YNNKEL (reference sequence). The length of the CDR3 is 15 residues. The CDR3 sequence is CASSRSSGGADTQYF. For the CDR3, the DNA is TGTGCCAGCAGCCGGTCTAGCGGGGGGGCAGATACGCAGTATTTT.

This sequence joins TRBV3-1 and TRBJ2-3; TRBD1 matches at 9 bases. Trimming at V came to 4 bases and at J to 0 bases, leaving 8 bases not matched to a gene. Germline CDR1 is LGHDT and CDR2 is YNNKEL (reference sequence). There are 17 residues in the CDR3. In DNA form, the CDR3 reads TGTGCCAGCAGCCCAAACACAGGGGGCCATAGCACAGATACGCAGTATTTT. It is translated as CASSPNTGGHSTDTQYF.

This chain joins TRBV24-1 and TRBJ2-3, with 12 bases identical to TRBD2. Germline trimming cut 4 bases from V and 5 bases from J; bases unmatched to any gene: 9. Germline-derived CDR1 and CDR2 are KGHDR and SFDVKD. The CDR3 is made up of 17 amino acids. The CDR3 nucleotides are TGTGCCACCAGTGAGCCACAATCGGGACTAGCGGGAGATACGCAGTATTTT. It is translated as CATSEPQSGLAGDTQYF.

This clonotype was seen at least ten times. This rearrangement joins TRBV5-1 to TRBJ1-6, with 12 bases fitting TRBD1. This CDR3 has 16 residues. V lost 4 bases, J lost 8 bases, and 7 bases stayed unmatched. Germline V gene data show CDR1 as SGHRS and CDR2 as YFSETQ. The CDR3 coding sequence is TGCGCCAGCAGCCAAGGGACAGGGGGCGTTGATTCACCCCTCCACTTT. Its translation: CASSQGTGGVDSPLHF.

This chain joins TRBV20-1 and TRBJ2-7; 8 bases agree with TRBD2. Germline loops: CDR1 DFQATT, CDR2 SNEGSKA (reference sequence). The ends lost 5 bases at V and 7 bases at J; junction bases unmatched: 19. This CDR3 is built from 16 residues. CDR3 coding DNA: TGCAGTGCTCCACGAGCGGGAGCGGGATCGGGCAATGAGCAGTACTTC. Protein product: CSAPRAGAGSGNEQYF.

This clonotype was recorded many times. CDR3 coding DNA: TGTGCCAGCAGCCTTGGTGGGGGTCACACTGAAGCTTTCTTT. It yields the protein CASSLGGGHTEAFF. This rearrangement joins TRBV11-2 to TRBJ1-1; D possibly corresponds to TRBD1 (5 bases). CDR1 is SGHAT, CDR2 FQNNGV, per germline. CDR3 length: 14 amino acids. Trimming removed 5 bases at V and 3 bases at J, with 13 bases between.